One and the same sample provided the 8 T cell receptor beta chains below, sequenced in a study of T cells in Graves' hyperthyroidism and ophthalmopathy. What was amplified from RNA transcripts were TCR beta CDR3 regions. Using the HTBI primer set, a first-round RT-PCR was run on the TCR CDR3. One entry per CDR3 protein results from TCRdb running MiXCR on the multiplex PCR reads. The repertoire holds roughly 180,000 distinct CDR3 sequences, with more than 15% as singletons. Sequencing input: blood. Receptors were obtained from a woman between 50 and 59 years old with Graves' hyperthyroidism.

This clonotype was seen many times. CDR3 region: CASSLALTGNNEKLFF. CDR3 in DNA: TGTGCCAGCAGCTTAGCGCTGACAGGGAATAATGAAAAACTGTTTTTT. The chain links TRBV7-2 to TRBJ1-4; 7 positions agree with TRBD1. The CDR3 runs to 16 residues. V dropped 0 bases and J dropped 4; count of bases not matched to a gene: 5. CDR1 is SGHTA, CDR2 FQGNSA, per germline.

Ten or more counts support this clonotype. This chain links TRBV20-1 with TRBJ2-1, with 15 bases identical to TRBD2. In germline, CDR1 is DFQATT, CDR2 SNEGSKA (reference sequence). The CDR3 length is 17 residues. V shed 6 bases and J 6 bases; nucleotides not matched to a gene: 12. CDR3 region: CSAKRTSGGAAFNEQFF. DNA for the CDR3: TGCAGTGCCAAAAGGACTAGCGGGGGGGCGGCGTTCAATGAGCAGTTCTTC.

This clonotype occurred many times. The V gene is TRBV9, the J gene TRBJ2-5; 10 nucleotides match TRBD1. Germline assignment: CDR1 SGDLS and CDR2 YYNGEE. The V and J ends lost 3 bases and 5 bases, in that order; junction bases with no gene match: 7. The CDR3 covers 15 residues. The CDR3 spells CASSGDRGRRETQYF. The CDR3 DNA follows: TGTGCCAGCAGCGGCGACAGGGGGCGTAGGGAGACCCAGTACTTC.

Note on this clonotype: A much larger clone sits a single nucleotide away, making a read error possible. The chain couples TRBV9 to TRBJ1-3; TRBD1 might be the D (5 bases). The germline V gene encodes CDR1 SGDLS and CDR2 YYNGEE. The CDR3 sequence is 15 residues long. This chain's CDR3 is CASSARGNSGNAIYF. CDR3 coding DNA: TGTGCCAGCAGCGCCCGGGGGAACTCTGGAAACGCCATATATTTT.

This clonotype has a count of ten or more. The chain has TRBV6-6 and TRBJ1-2; a possible D gene is TRBD1 (5 bases). The germline V and J ends were trimmed by 0 bases and 5 bases, with 10 bases remaining between them. The CDR3 totals 14 residues. Germline CDR1 reads MNHNY; CDR2 reads SVGAGI (reference sequence). The CDR3 spells CASSYSGGVYGYTF. CDR3 nucleotides: TGTGCCAGCAGTTACTCGGGGGGGGTGTATGGCTACACCTTC.

By sample fraction, this clonotype is medium-sized. The CDR3 here is CASRNWGQGGIETQYF. CDR3 nucleotide sequence: TGTGCCAGCAGGAACTGGGGGCAGGGTGGTATAGAGACCCAGTACTTC. The rearrangement links TRBV2 to TRBJ2-5; the D gene is possibly TRBD1 (6 bases). V dropped 6 bases and J dropped 4 bases, with 21 bases sitting between them. The length of the CDR3 is 16 residues. The germline V gene encodes CDR1 SNHLY and CDR2 FYNNEI. The whole variable domain, remainder taken from reference TRBV2 and TRBJ2-5, is EPEVTQTPSHQVTQMGQEVILRCVPISNHLYFYWYRQILGQKVEFLVSFYNNEISEKSEIFDDQFSVERPDGSNFTLKIRSTKLEDSAMYFCASRNWGQGGIETQYFGPGTRLLVL.

The rearrangement uses TRBV19 and TRBJ2-5; 7 nucleotides line up with TRBD1. V gave up 5 bases and J gave up 5 bases; unmatched junction bases: 8. Germline V gene lookup returns CDR1 LNHDA and CDR2 SQIVND (reference sequence). The length of the CDR3 is 14 residues. This chain's CDR3 is CASSPGGQSETQYF. CDR3 bases: TGTGCCAGTAGTCCTGGGGGACAGTCGGAGACCCAGTACTTC.

This clonotype has just a few counts. Possible read error: a much larger clone is one base away. This rearrangement joins TRBV2 to TRBJ2-7; TRBD1 matches at 9 bases. The CDR3 spans 15 residues. CDR1 is SNHLY and CDR2 is FYNNEI in the germline V gene. The CDR3 protein is CASGGGQGGYHERYF. In nucleotides, the CDR3 is TGTGCCAGCGGGGGGGGACAGGGAGGTTACCACGAGCGGTACTTC.